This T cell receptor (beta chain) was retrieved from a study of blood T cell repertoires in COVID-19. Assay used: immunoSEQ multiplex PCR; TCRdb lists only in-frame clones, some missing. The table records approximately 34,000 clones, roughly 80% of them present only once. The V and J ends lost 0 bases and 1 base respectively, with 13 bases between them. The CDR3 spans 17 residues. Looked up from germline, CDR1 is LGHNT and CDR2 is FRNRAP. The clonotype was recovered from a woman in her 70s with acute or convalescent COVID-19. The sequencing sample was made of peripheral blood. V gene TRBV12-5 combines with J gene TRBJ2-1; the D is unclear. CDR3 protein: CASGLVLGIRSYNEQFF. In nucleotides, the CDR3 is TGTGCTAGTGGTTTGGTACTGGGTATCAGGTCCTACAATGAGCAGTTCTTC. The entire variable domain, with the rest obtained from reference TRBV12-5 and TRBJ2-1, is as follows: DARVTQTPRHKVTEMGQEVTMRCQPILGHNTVFWYRQTMMQGLELLAYFRNRAPLDDSGMPKDRFSAEMPDATLATLKIQPSEPRDSAVYFCASGLVLGIRSYNEQFFGPGTRLTVL.